These T cell receptor beta chains were read from a single sample in a study of T-cell reconstitution after alpha-beta-depleted transplantation in children. From the PCR reads, TCRdb called clonotypes with MiXCR, one entry per CDR3 protein. This table has around 960,000 distinct CDR3 sequences, about 29% appearing once. Sequencing used PBMCs, mostly from graft donor cells, obtained 360 days after TCRalphabeta/CD19-depleted stem cell transplant. The source of these receptors is a boy in the first two years of life who had a stem cell transplant for SCID, so the T cells may come from the graft donor. Each CDR3 is given with its conserved first and last residue. The D gene is left open where the match is weak. Clone size is stated in some rows and not others, as once, few, many or a class when expanded.

CDR3 protein | CDR3 DNA | clone size | J gene | D gene | V gene
CSVDRVDEQFF | TGCAGCGTAGACAGGGTCGATGAGCAGTTCTTC | few | TRBJ2-1 | TRBD1 | TRBV29-1
CSAMTSGGVDTQYF | TGCAGTGCTATGACTAGCGGGGGAGTAGATACGCAGTATTTT | . | TRBJ2-3 | TRBD2 | TRBV20-1
CASSLEGGRNEQFF | TGCGCCAGCAGCTTGGAGGGAGGAAGAAATGAGCAGTTCTTC | . | TRBJ2-1 | . | TRBV5-1
CSVKKTGSGELFF | TGCAGCGTTAAGAAAACGGGGTCCGGGGAGCTGTTTTTT | . | TRBJ2-2 | . | TRBV29-1
CASSGLGDLSYNEQFF | TGTGCCAGCAGTGGGTTGGGAGACCTCTCCTACAATGAGCAGTTCTTC | . | TRBJ2-1 | . | TRBV2
CASTREVRGYEQYF | TGTGCCAGCACCCGCGAGGTCAGGGGATACGAGCAGTACTTC | few | TRBJ2-7 | . | TRBV12-3/TRBV12-4
CASSPLTDLPLNTEAFF | TGTGCCAGCTCACCACTGACAGACCTACCCCTGAACACTGAAGCTTTCTTT | . | TRBJ1-1 | . | TRBV18
CASSARQGANTEAFF | TGCGCCAGCAGCGCACGACAGGGGGCGAACACTGAAGCTTTCTTT | many | TRBJ1-1 | TRBD1 | TRBV5-1
CASSRRLKGLNTEAFF | TGTGCCAGCAGCCGCCGGTTGAAAGGGCTGAACACTGAAGCTTTCTTT | . | TRBJ1-1 | . | TRBV5-5
CASSLGPRDRGAWEQETQYF | TGTGCCAGCAGTTTAGGTCCCAGGGACAGGGGCGCATGGGAGCAAGAGACCCAGTACTTC | . | TRBJ2-5 | TRBD1 | TRBV12-3/TRBV12-4
CASSPWDAQETQYF | TGTGCCAGCAGTCCCTGGGACGCGCAAGAGACCCAGTACTTC | . | TRBJ2-5 | . | TRBV6-1
CSVRDRRGYEQYF | TGCAGCGTCAGGGACAGGAGAGGCTACGAGCAGTACTTC | many | TRBJ2-7 | TRBD1 | TRBV29-1
CASSPGQGENEQFF | TGTGCCAGCAGCCCGGGACAGGGGGAGAATGAGCAGTTCTTC | . | TRBJ2-1 | TRBD1 | TRBV12-3/TRBV12-4
CASRPWTGPNTEAFF | TGTGCCAGCAGACCTTGGACAGGACCGAACACTGAAGCTTTCTTT | few | TRBJ1-1 | TRBD1 | TRBV12-3/TRBV12-4
CASSYLEANVLTF | TGTGCCAGCAGTTACCTCGAGGCCAACGTCCTGACTTTC | few | TRBJ2-6 | . | TRBV6-5
CASSGGVEQYF | TGTGCCAGCAGTGGGGGGGTTGAGCAGTACTTC | many | TRBJ2-7 | . | TRBV25-1
CASSKGSGQASYEQYF | TGTGCCAGCAGCAAGGGGTCGGGGCAGGCCTCCTACGAGCAGTACTTC | few | TRBJ2-7 | . | TRBV21-1